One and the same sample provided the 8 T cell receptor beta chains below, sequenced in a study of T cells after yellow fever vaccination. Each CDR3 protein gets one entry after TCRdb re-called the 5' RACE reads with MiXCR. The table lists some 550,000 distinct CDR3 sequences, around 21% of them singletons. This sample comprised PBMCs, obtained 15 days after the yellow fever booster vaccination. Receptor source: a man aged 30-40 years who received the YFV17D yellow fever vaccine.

CDR3 nucleotide sequence: TGCAGTGCTAGTAACGACAGATCCTACGAGCAGTACTTC. Its protein product is CSASNDRSYEQYF. V and J are TRBV20-1 and TRBJ2-7; D is possibly TRBD1 (5 bases). Looked up from germline, CDR1 is DFQATT and CDR2 is SNEGSKA (reference sequence). CDR3 size: 13 residues. With 3 bases removed from V and 1 base from J, the gap between germline ends came to 10 bases.

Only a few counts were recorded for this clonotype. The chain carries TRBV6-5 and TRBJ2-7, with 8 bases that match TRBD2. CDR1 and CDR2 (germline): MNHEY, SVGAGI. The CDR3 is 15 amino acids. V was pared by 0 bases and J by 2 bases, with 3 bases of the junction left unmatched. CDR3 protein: CASSYSLAEPYEQYF. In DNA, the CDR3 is TGTGCCAGCAGTTACTCACTAGCGGAACCCTACGAGCAGTACTTC.

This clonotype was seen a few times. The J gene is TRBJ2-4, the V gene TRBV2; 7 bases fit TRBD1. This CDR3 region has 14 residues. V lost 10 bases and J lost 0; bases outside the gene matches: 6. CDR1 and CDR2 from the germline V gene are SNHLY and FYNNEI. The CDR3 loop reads CATWDSLAKNIQYF. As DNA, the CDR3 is TGTGCCACCTGGGACAGTCTAGCCAAAAACATTCAGTACTTC.

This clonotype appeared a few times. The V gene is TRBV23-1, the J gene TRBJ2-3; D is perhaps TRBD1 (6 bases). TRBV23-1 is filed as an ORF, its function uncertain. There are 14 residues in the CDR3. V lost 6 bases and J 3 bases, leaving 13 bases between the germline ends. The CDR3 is CASSFRGRTDTQYF. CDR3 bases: TGCGCCAGCAGCTTCAGGGGTAGGACAGATACGCAGTATTTT.

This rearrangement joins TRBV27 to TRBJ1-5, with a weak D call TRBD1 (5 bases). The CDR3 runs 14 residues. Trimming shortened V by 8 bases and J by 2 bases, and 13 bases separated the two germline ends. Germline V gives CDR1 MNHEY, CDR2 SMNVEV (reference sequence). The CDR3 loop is CASGGFGGNQPQHF. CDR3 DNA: TGTGCCAGCGGGGGGTTCGGGGGCAATCAGCCCCAGCATTTT.

CDR3 in amino acids: CASSSPGQGLYNEQFF. In DNA form, the CDR3 reads TGTGCCAGCAGTTCGCCGGGACAGGGGTTATACAATGAGCAGTTCTTC. The chain combines TRBV27 with TRBJ2-1; TRBD1 matches 10 bases. Germline-derived CDR1 and CDR2 are MNHEY and SMNVEV (reference sequence). The CDR3 spans 16 residues. V was pared by 4 bases and J by 4 bases, with 7 bases of the junction left unmatched.

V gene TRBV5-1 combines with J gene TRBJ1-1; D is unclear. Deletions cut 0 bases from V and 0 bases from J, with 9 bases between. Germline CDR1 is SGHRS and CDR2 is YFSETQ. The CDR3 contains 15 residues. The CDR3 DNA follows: TGCGCCAGCAGCTTGGCCCCAGGACTGAACACTGAAGCTTTCTTT. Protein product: CASSLAPGLNTEAFF.

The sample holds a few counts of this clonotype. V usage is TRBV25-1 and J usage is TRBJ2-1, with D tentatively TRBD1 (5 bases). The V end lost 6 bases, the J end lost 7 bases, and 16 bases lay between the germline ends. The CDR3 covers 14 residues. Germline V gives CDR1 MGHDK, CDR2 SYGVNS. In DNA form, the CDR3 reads TGTGCCAGCAGATTGCAATTTAGACAGAATGAGCAGTTCTTC. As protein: CASRLQFRQNEQFF.